This is a list of T cell receptor beta chains from one sample in a study of metastatic and nonmetastatic thyroid tumors. TCRdb ran MiXCR on the PCR reads. The sample has more than 20,000 clones, over 10% seen once. The sequencing sample was made of blood. These receptor sequences come from a female donor with papillary thyroid cancer or a benign thyroid nodule (not recorded which). Some clones in this sample may be carry-over from other donors' samples. Each CDR3 is given with its conserved first and last residue. Each record gives: J gene, V gene, clone size, D gene, CDR3 protein, CDR3 DNA. The D gene is left open where the match is weak. Clone size is stated in some rows and not others, as once, few, many or a class when expanded.

J: TRBJ2-1; V: TRBV20-1; size: NA; D: NA; CDR3: CSAASMYYSYNEQFF; DNA: TGCAGTGCCGCTAGCATGTATTACTCCTACAATGAGCAGTTCTTC
J: TRBJ2-7; V: TRBV12-5; size: many; D: TRBD1; CDR3: CASGSMGDRHPYEQYF; DNA: TGTGCTAGTGGTTCTATGGGGGACAGGCATCCCTACGAGCAGTACTTC
J: TRBJ2-7; V: TRBV4-2; size: NA; D: NA; CDR3: CASSQEGRCRRDFYEQYF; DNA: TGTGCCAGCAGCCAAGAGGGGAGGTGTCGGCGGGACTTCTACGAGCAGTACTTC
J: TRBJ2-2; V: TRBV18; size: many; D: NA; CDR3: CASSPPGGGGNTGELFF; DNA: TGTGCCAGCTCACCACCGGGTGGCGGAGGGAACACCGGGGAGCTGTTTTTT
J: TRBJ1-2; V: TRBV12-3/TRBV12-4; size: medium-sized; D: TRBD1; CDR3: CASSLGQGGFYGYTF; DNA: TGTGCCAGCAGTCTTGGACAGGGGGGGTTCTATGGCTACACCTTC
J: TRBJ2-7; V: TRBV6-1; size: medium-sized; D: TRBD1; CDR3: CASSSGTVGEQYF; DNA: TGTGCCAGCAGCTCCGGGACAGTGGGCGAGCAGTACTTC
J: TRBJ2-1; V: TRBV19; size: many; D: TRBD2; CDR3: CASSMGLAGGSEQFF; DNA: TGTGCCAGTAGTATGGGGCTAGCGGGGGGTAGTGAGCAGTTCTTC
J: TRBJ1-2; V: TRBV5-4; size: many; D: TRBD1; CDR3: CASRAGGAVLHGYTF; DNA: TGTGCCAGCAGAGCAGGGGGCGCCGTTCTTCATGGCTACACCTTC
J: TRBJ1-6; V: TRBV27; size: NA; D: NA; CDR3: CADKGLSNSPLHF; DNA: TGTGCCGACAAGGGCCTCAGTAATTCACCCCTCCACTTT
J: TRBJ1-1; V: TRBV27; size: many; D: NA; CDR3: CASSATENTEAFF; DNA: TGTGCCAGCAGTGCGACAGAGAACACTGAAGCTTTCTTT
J: TRBJ2-2; V: TRBV5-1; size: NA; D: TRBD1; CDR3: CASILRDREAGELFF; DNA: TGCGCCAGCATCCTCCGGGACAGGGAAGCTGGGGAGCTGTTTTTT
J: TRBJ2-1; V: TRBV6-1; size: many; D: TRBD2; CDR3: CASSPRRAGGPNEQFF; DNA: TGTGCCAGCAGTCCCCGGAGGGCGGGGGGGCCTAATGAGCAGTTCTTC
J: TRBJ1-5; V: TRBV12-3/TRBV12-4; size: NA; D: NA; CDR3: CASSLGSNQPQHF; DNA: TGTGCCAGCAGTTTAGGCAGCAATCAGCCCCAGCATTTT
J: TRBJ2-1; V: TRBV20-1; size: many; D: NA; CDR3: CSASPRISYNEQFF; DNA: TGCAGTGCTAGTCCGCGAATATCCTACAATGAGCAGTTCTTC
J: TRBJ1-6; V: TRBV11-2; size: many; D: NA; CDR3: CASSLGGWRVNSPLHF; DNA: TGTGCCAGCAGCCTGGGGGGGTGGCGCGTTAATTCACCCCTCCACTTT
J: TRBJ1-1; V: TRBV6-6; size: many; D: NA; CDR3: CASSYSIRAIDTEAFF; DNA: TGTGCCAGCAGTTACTCGATCCGGGCGATCGACACTGAAGCTTTCTTT
J: TRBJ1-2; V: TRBV2; size: few; D: NA; CDR3: CASSDPGDYGYTF; DNA: TGTGCCAGCAGTGACCCGGGCGACTATGGCTACACCTTC
J: TRBJ2-7; V: TRBV5-5; size: many; D: NA; CDR3: CASSLSQGTYYYEQYF; DNA: TGTGCCAGCAGCTTGTCGCAGGGCACTTACTACTACGAGCAGTACTTC
J: TRBJ1-3; V: TRBV28; size: many; D: TRBD1; CDR3: CASSSTTGLGNTTYF; DNA: TGTGCCAGCAGTTCGACGACAGGGTTGGGAAACACCACATATTTT
J: TRBJ2-7; V: TRBV20-1; size: many; D: NA; CDR3: CSASDGGNEQYF; DNA: TGCAGTGCTAGTGACGGGGGCAACGAGCAGTACTTC
J: TRBJ1-5; V: TRBV7-3; size: many; D: NA; CDR3: CASSPSGGQPQHF; DNA: TGTGCCAGCAGCCCATCGGGGGGTCAGCCCCAGCATTTT
J: TRBJ1-1; V: TRBV25-1; size: NA; D: TRBD1; CDR3: CASSVSTGAIGDTEAFF; DNA: TGTGCCAGCAGTGTCTCGACAGGGGCCATAGGAGACACTGAAGCTTTCTTT
J: TRBJ1-2; V: TRBV6-1; size: medium-sized; D: TRBD1; CDR3: CASIRPETGLYGYTF; DNA: TGTGCCAGCATTCGACCCGAGACAGGGCTCTATGGCTACACCTTC
J: TRBJ1-5; V: TRBV6-2/TRBV6-3; size: NA; D: TRBD1; CDR3: CASSYLRISALRQGGNQPQHF; DNA: TGTGCCAGCAGTTACTTACGTATATCGGCCTTACGACAGGGGGGGAATCAGCCCCAGCATTTT
J: TRBJ1-1; V: TRBV19; size: many; D: TRBD1; CDR3: CASSVQGMNTEAFF; DNA: TGTGCCAGTAGTGTACAGGGGATGAACACTGAAGCTTTCTTT
J: TRBJ1-2; V: TRBV28; size: few; D: TRBD1; CDR3: CACETGAGGSGYTF; DNA: TGTGCCTGCGAAACCGGGGCAGGGGGCTCGGGCTACACCTTC
J: TRBJ2-2; V: TRBV7-3; size: many; D: NA; CDR3: CASSSTSGGLGGELFF; DNA: TGTGCCAGCAGCTCCACCTCCGGGGGCTTAGGCGGGGAGCTGTTTTTT
J: TRBJ2-3; V: TRBV9; size: few; D: NA; CDR3: CASTLTGSTDTQYF; DNA: TGTGCCAGCACCCTGACAGGTAGCACAGATACGCAGTATTTT
J: TRBJ1-5; V: TRBV6-2/TRBV6-3; size: NA; D: NA; CDR3: CVIKGDSNQPQHF; DNA: TGTGTCATCAAGGGGGATAGCAATCAGCCCCAGCATTTT
J: TRBJ1-1; V: TRBV9; size: many; D: NA; CDR3: CASSVGGVNTEAFF; DNA: TGTGCCAGCAGCGTAGGAGGGGTGAACACTGAAGCTTTCTTT
J: TRBJ1-2; V: TRBV7-9; size: many; D: NA; CDR3: CASRGETLLTYGYTF; DNA: TGTGCCAGCAGGGGGGAGACCCTCCTTACCTATGGCTACACCTTC
J: TRBJ1-1; V: TRBV6-5; size: many; D: NA; CDR3: CASSYRNTEAFF; DNA: TGTGCCAGCAGTTACCGGAACACTGAAGCTTTCTTT
J: TRBJ2-3; V: TRBV20-1; size: many; D: NA; CDR3: CSVWRGTDTQYF; DNA: TGCAGTGTCTGGCGGGGCACAGATACGCAGTATTTT
J: TRBJ1-2; V: TRBV2; size: medium-sized; D: NA; CDR3: CASSENRDNYGYTF; DNA: TGTGCCAGCAGCGAAAATAGGGACAACTATGGCTACACCTTC
J: TRBJ1-5; V: TRBV4-1; size: NA; D: NA; CDR3: CASSQVLDQPQHF; DNA: TGCGCCAGCAGCCAAGTCTTGGATCAGCCCCAGCATTTT
J: TRBJ2-2; V: TRBV12-3/TRBV12-4; size: medium-sized; D: NA; CDR3: CASRGGELFF; DNA: TGTGCCAGCAGGGGCGGGGAGCTGTTTTTT
J: TRBJ1-1; V: TRBV6-1; size: many; D: NA; CDR3: CASRSTVNTEAFF; DNA: TGTGCCAGCAGGTCCACAGTGAACACTGAAGCTTTCTTT
J: TRBJ2-7; V: TRBV19; size: medium-sized; D: NA; CDR3: CASSPGFWDEQYF; DNA: TGTGCCAGTAGTCCCGGTTTTTGGGACGAGCAGTACTTC
J: TRBJ2-7; V: TRBV27; size: many; D: TRBD1; CDR3: CASTPQGKEQYF; DNA: TGTGCCAGCACCCCACAGGGGAAGGAGCAGTACTTC
J: TRBJ2-1; V: TRBV10-1; size: NA; D: NA; CDR3: CASSDPSGGQFF; DNA: TGCGCCAGCAGTGACCCCAGTGGGGGGCAGTTCTTC
J: TRBJ2-7; V: TRBV7-3; size: medium-sized; D: TRBD1; CDR3: CASSLDRETEQYF; DNA: TGTGCCAGCAGCTTAGACAGGGAAACCGAGCAGTACTTC
J: TRBJ1-4; V: TRBV4-2; size: many; D: TRBD1; CDR3: CAGRGDRGDEKLFF; DNA: TGTGCCGGCAGGGGGGACAGGGGCGATGAAAAACTGTTTTTT
J: TRBJ2-1; V: TRBV11-1; size: many; D: TRBD2; CDR3: CASSAGGSPPYNEQFF; DNA: TGTGCCAGCAGCGCGGGGGGATCCCCCCCCTACAATGAGCAGTTCTTC
J: TRBJ1-2; V: TRBV20-1; size: many; D: NA; CDR3: CSARKLFSPVGGYTF; DNA: TGCAGTGCTAGAAAACTCTTCTCCCCCGTGGGTGGCTACACCTTC
J: TRBJ2-1; V: TRBV5-8; size: many; D: TRBD1; CDR3: CASSLGQGARDEQSF; DNA: TGTGCCAGCAGCTTGGGACAGGGGGCGAGGGATGAGCAGTCCTTC
J: TRBJ1-2; V: TRBV6-2/TRBV6-3; size: medium-sized; D: NA; CDR3: CASAQGRGRSYGYTF; DNA: TGTGCCAGCGCCCAAGGAAGGGGAAGGAGCTATGGCTACACCTTC
J: TRBJ1-2; V: TRBV28; size: many; D: NA; CDR3: CASSLLGAYGYTF; DNA: TGTGCCAGCAGTTTATTGGGGGCCTATGGCTACACCTTC
J: TRBJ1-1; V: TRBV6-1; size: many; D: TRBD1; CDR3: CASSEVGTVYRNTEAFF; DNA: TGTGCCAGCAGTGAAGTAGGGACAGTGTACAGGAACACTGAAGCTTTCTTT
J: TRBJ1-2; V: TRBV20-1; size: NA; D: NA; CDR3: CSAPLGGWDYYGFTF; DNA: TGCAGTGCTCCCCTCGGGGGGTGGGATTACTATGGCTTCACCTTC
J: TRBJ1-4; V: TRBV3-1; size: many; D: NA; CDR3: CASSQDIRNEKLFF; DNA: TGTGCCAGCAGCCAAGATATACGGAATGAAAAACTGTTTTTT
J: TRBJ1-2; V: TRBV15; size: many; D: TRBD1; CDR3: CATSGGQGFDNYGYTF; DNA: TGTGCCACCAGCGGTGGACAGGGCTTCGATAACTATGGCTACACCTTC